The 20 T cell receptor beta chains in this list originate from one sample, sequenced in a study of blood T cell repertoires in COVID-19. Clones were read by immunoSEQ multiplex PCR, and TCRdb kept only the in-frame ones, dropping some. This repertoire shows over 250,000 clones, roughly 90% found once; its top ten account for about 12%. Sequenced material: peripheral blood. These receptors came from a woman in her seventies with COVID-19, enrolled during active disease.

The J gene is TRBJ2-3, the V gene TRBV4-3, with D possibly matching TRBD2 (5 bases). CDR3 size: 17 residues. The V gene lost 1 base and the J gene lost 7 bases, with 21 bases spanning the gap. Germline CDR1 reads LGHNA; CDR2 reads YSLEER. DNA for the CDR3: TGCGCCAGCAGCCAAGTCGTCGGTGATCTCACGGGAAATACGCAGTATTTT. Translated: CASSQVVGDLTGNTQYF.

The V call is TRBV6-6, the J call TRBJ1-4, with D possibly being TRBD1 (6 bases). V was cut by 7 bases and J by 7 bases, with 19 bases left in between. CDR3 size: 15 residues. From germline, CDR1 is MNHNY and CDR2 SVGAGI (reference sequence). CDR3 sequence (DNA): TGTGCCAGCACCCACAGGGAGGGGAACGGTGAAAAACTGTTTTTT. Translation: CASTHREGNGEKLFF.

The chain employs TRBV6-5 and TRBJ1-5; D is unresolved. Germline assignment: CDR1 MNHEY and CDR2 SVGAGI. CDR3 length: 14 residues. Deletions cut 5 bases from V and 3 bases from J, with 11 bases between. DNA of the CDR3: TGTGCCAGCAGTCCAGAAATTATCAATCAGCCCCAGCATTTT. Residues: CASSPEIINQPQHF.

The CDR3 here is CASSLFRGCSYEQYF. The DNA for the CDR3 is TGTGCCAGCAGTTTATTCCGGGGATGCTCCTACGAGCAGTACTTC. The V gene is TRBV27, the J gene TRBJ2-7; possibly TRBD2 for D (5 bases). With 1 base removed from V and 0 bases from J, the gap between germline ends came to 10 bases. There are 15 residues in the CDR3. The germline CDR1 and CDR2 sequences are MNHEY and SMNVEV (reference sequence).

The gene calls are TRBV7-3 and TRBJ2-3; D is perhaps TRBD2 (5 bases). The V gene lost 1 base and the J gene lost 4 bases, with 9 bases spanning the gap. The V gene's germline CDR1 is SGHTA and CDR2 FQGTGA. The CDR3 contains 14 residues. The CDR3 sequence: CASSLSPGSDTQYF. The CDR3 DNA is TGTGCCAGCAGCTTAAGTCCGGGGTCAGATACGCAGTATTTT.

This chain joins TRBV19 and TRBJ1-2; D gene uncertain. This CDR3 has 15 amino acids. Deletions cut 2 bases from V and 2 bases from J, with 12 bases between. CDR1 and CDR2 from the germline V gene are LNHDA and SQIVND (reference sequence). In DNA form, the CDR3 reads TGTGCCAGTAGTATATTGGCAGGTAACAACTATGGCTACACCTTC. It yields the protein CASSILAGNNYGYTF.

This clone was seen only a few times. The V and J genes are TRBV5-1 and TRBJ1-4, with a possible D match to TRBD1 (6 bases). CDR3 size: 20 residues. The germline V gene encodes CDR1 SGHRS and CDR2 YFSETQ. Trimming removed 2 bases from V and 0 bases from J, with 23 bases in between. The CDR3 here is CASSFSRFGIQGTTNEKLFF. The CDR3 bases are TGCGCCAGCAGCTTTAGTCGCTTTGGAATACAGGGAACAACTAATGAAAAACTGTTTTTT.

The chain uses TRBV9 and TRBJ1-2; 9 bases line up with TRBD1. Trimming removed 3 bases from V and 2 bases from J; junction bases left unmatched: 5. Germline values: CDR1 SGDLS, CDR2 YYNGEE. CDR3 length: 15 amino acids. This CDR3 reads CASSGHRGRNYGYTF. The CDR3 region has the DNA TGTGCCAGCAGCGGTCACAGGGGGCGCAACTATGGCTACACCTTC.

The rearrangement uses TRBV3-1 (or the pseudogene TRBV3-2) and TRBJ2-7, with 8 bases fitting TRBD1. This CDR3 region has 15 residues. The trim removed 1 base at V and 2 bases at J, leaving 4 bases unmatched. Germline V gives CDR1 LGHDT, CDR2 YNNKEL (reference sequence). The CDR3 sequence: CASSQGQGTTYEQYF. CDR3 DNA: TGTGCCAGCAGCCAAGGACAGGGGACGACCTACGAGCAGTACTTC.

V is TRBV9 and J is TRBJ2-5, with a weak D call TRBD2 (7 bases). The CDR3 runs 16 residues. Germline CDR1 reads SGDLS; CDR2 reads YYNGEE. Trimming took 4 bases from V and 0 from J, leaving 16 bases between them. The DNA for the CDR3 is TGTGCCAGCAGCCCCGGGGGGCTGGGGTACCAAGAGACCCAGTACTTC. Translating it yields CASSPGGLGYQETQYF.

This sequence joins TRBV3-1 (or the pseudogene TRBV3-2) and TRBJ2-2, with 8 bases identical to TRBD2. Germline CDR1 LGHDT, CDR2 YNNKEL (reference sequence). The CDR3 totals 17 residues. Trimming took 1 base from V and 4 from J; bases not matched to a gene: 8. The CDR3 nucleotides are TGTGCCAGCAGCCAAGCGGGACGGGGGGGCCTCACCGGGGAGCTGTTTTTT. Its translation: CASSQAGRGGLTGELFF.

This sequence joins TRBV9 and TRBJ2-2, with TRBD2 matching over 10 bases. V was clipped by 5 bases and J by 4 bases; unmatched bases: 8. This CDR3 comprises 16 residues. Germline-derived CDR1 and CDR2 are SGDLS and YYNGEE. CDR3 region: CASSQGTSDATGELFF. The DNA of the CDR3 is TGTGCCAGCAGTCAAGGGACTAGCGACGCCACCGGGGAGCTGTTTTTT.

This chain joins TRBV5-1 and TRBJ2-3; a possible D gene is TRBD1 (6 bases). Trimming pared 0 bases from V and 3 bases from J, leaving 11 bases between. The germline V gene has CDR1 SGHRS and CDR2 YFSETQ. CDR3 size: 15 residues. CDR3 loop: CASSLGTGNTDTQYF. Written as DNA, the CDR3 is TGCGCCAGCAGCTTGGGTACAGGGAATACAGATACGCAGTATTTT. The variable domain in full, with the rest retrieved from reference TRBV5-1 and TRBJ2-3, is KAGVTQTPRYLIKTRGQQVTLSCSPISGHRSVSWYQQTPGQGLQFLFEYFSETQRNKGNFPGRFSGRQFSNSRSEMNVSTLELGDSALYLCASSLGTGNTDTQYFGPGTRLTVL.

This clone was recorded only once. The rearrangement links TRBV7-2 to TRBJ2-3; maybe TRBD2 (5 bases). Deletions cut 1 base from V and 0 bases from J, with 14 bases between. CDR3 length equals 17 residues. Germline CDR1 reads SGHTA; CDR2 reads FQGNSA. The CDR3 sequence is CASSLGPRRTSTDTQYF. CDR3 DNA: TGTGCCAGCAGCTTAGGGCCCCGTCGGACTAGCACAGATACGCAGTATTTT. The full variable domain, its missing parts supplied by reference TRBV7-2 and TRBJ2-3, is GAGVSQSPSNKVTEKGKDVELRCDPISGHTALYWYRQSLGQGLEFLIYFQGNSAPDKSGLPSDRFSAERTGGSVSTLTIQRTQQEDSAVYLCASSLGPRRTSTDTQYFGPGTRLTVL.

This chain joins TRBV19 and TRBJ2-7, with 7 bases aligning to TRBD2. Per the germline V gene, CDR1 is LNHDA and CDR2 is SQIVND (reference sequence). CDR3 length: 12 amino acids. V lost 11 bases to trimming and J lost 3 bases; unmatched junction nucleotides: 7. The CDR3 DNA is TGTGCCGGCGGGGGAGATTACTACGAGCAGTACTTC. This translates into CAGGGDYYEQYF.

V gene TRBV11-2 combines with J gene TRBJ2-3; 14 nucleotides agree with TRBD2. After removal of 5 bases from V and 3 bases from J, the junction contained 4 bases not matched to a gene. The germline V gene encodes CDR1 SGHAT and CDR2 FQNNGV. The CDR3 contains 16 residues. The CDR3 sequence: CASSTRTSGGTDTQYF. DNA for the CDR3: TGTGCCAGCAGCACCCGGACTAGCGGGGGGACAGATACGCAGTATTTT.

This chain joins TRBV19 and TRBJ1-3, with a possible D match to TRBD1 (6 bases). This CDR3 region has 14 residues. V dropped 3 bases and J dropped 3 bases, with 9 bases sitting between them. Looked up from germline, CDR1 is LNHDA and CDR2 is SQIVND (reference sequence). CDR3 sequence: CASSIGRGGNTIYF. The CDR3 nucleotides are TGTGCCAGTAGTATTGGCAGGGGTGGAAACACCATATATTTT.

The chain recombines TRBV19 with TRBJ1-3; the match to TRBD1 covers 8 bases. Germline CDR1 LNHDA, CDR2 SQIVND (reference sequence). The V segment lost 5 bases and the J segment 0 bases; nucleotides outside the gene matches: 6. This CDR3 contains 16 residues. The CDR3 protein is CASSPPGGLSGNTIYF. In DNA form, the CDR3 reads TGTGCCAGTAGTCCCCCAGGGGGCCTCTCTGGAAACACCATATATTTT.

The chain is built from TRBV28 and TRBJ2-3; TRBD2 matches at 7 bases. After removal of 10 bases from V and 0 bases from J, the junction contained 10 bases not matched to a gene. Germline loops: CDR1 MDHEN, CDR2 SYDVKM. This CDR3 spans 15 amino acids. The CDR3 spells CAITERGKSTDTQYF. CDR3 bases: TGTGCCATCACTGAGCGGGGAAAGAGCACAGATACGCAGTATTTT.

CDR3 sequence: CASTRVPSTDTQYF. Here the CDR3 DNA reads TGTGCCAGTACCAGGGTCCCTAGCACAGATACGCAGTATTTT. The chain has TRBV19 and TRBJ2-3, with a tentative D call TRBD1 (5 bases). The length of the CDR3 is 14 residues. Germline V CDR1 and CDR2: LNHDA, SQIVND (reference sequence). V lost 7 bases to trimming and J lost 0 bases, with 11 bases between them.